The rows below give T cell receptor beta chains drawn from one sample of a study of neurological immune-mediated disorders. TCRdb ran MiXCR on the 5' RACE reads and lists one entry per CDR3 protein. The profile shows around 30,000 distinct CDR3 sequences, more than 2% of them singletons. Sequencing was performed on PBMCs. The receptors derive from a woman between 45 and 65 years old with multiple sclerosis. CDR3s include the opening cysteine and the closing phenylalanine or tryptophan. The D gene is left open where the match is weak. Part of the rows lack a size; the others show once, few, many or a class for expanded clones.

J gene,D gene,V gene,clone size,CDR3 protein,CDR3 DNA
TRBJ1-1,NA,TRBV20-1,many,CSARDTGPNTEAFF,TGCAGTGCTAGAGATACAGGCCCTAACACTGAAGCTTTCTTT
TRBJ2-2,TRBD1,TRBV5-1,many,CASSADRNIELFF,TGCGCCAGCAGTGCGGACAGGAACATCGAGCTGTTTTTT
TRBJ2-3,TRBD2,TRBV7-8,few,CASSLGSGGWTDTQYF,TGTGCCAGCAGCTTGGGTAGCGGGGGGTGGACAGATACGCAGTATTTT
TRBJ2-7,TRBD2,TRBV20-1,many,CSAGLAGGITYEQYF,TGCAGTGCTGGGCTAGCGGGGGGTATCACCTACGAGCAGTACTTC
TRBJ1-1,NA,TRBV15,many,CATSRDRAGVGTEAFF,TGTGCCACCAGCAGAGATCGGGCAGGGGTGGGAACTGAAGCTTTCTTT
TRBJ2-2,NA,TRBV20-1,many,CSARGTGELFF,TGCAGTGCTAGGGGGACCGGGGAGCTGTTTTTT
TRBJ2-4,NA,TRBV12-3/TRBV12-4,many,CASSASGGAGNIQYF,TGTGCCAGCAGTGCCTCGGGGGGCGCAGGAAACATTCAGTACTTC
TRBJ1-2,TRBD1,TRBV10-3,many,CAISESGQGFNYGYTF,TGTGCCATCAGTGAATCAGGACAGGGATTTAACTATGGCTACACCTTC
TRBJ1-1,NA,TRBV20-1,many,CSASSGIEAFF,TGCAGTGCTAGTTCCGGCATTGAAGCTTTCTTT
TRBJ2-7,TRBD2,TRBV7-6,many,CASSLGSSGTYEQYF,TGTGCCAGCAGCTTAGGATCTAGCGGAACCTACGAGCAGTACTTC
TRBJ2-3,NA,TRBV5-1,many,CASSLRWGSTDTQYF,TGCGCCAGCAGCTTGCGCTGGGGAAGCACAGATACGCAGTATTTT
TRBJ1-1,NA,TRBV4-3,many,CASRVGPGPLTEAFF,TGCGCCAGCAGGGTGGGGCCTGGGCCACTCACTGAAGCTTTCTTT
TRBJ2-3,TRBD2,TRBV10-3,many,CAISPRASGGADTQYF,TGTGCCATCAGCCCTCGGGCTAGCGGGGGTGCAGATACGCAGTATTTT
TRBJ1-1,NA,TRBV5-5,many,CASSQPRGVDTEAFF,TGTGCCAGCAGCCAGCCACGAGGGGTGGACACTGAAGCTTTCTTT
TRBJ1-5,TRBD1,TRBV12-3/TRBV12-4,many,CASSDRAADQPQHF,TGTGCCAGCAGCGACAGGGCGGCGGATCAGCCCCAGCATTTT
TRBJ2-3,NA,TRBV20-1,few,CSARGSLARDTQYF,TGCAGTGCTAGAGGCAGCCTAGCAAGAGATACGCAGTATTTT
TRBJ2-6,NA,TRBV10-3,many,CAISEPTSGANVLTF,TGTGCCATCAGTGAGCCGACATCTGGGGCCAACGTCCTGACTTTC
TRBJ1-1,NA,TRBV4-1,many,CASSQAPPGQGGVWTEAFF,TGCGCCAGCAGCCAAGCCCCTCCTGGTCAGGGCGGGGTTTGGACTGAAGCTTTCTTT
TRBJ1-1,NA,TRBV20-1,many,CSAREGLLTEAFF,TGCAGTGCTAGAGAGGGTCTTCTCACTGAAGCTTTCTTT
TRBJ2-7,NA,TRBV12-3/TRBV12-4,medium-sized,CASSLYTDEQYF,TGTGCCAGCAGTTTGTACACGGACGAGCAGTACTTC
TRBJ2-7,NA,TRBV15,many,CATSRGLYSDYEQYF,TGTGCCACCAGCAGAGGCCTGTATAGCGACTACGAGCAGTACTTC
TRBJ2-1,TRBD2,TRBV20-1,NA,CSASRREGGNEQFF,TGCAGTGCTAGTCGGCGGGAGGGAGGCAATGAGCAGTTCTTC
TRBJ2-2,NA,TRBV20-1,many,CSARDLGTGELFF,TGCAGTGCTAGAGATTTGGGCACCGGGGAGCTGTTTTTT
TRBJ2-3,TRBD1,TRBV20-1,many,CSAINFGTGATDTQYF,TGCAGTGCTATCAATTTTGGGACAGGGGCCACAGATACGCAGTATTTT
TRBJ2-3,TRBD2,TRBV20-1,medium-sized,CSARGLAGRIADTQYF,TGCAGTGCTAGAGGACTAGCGGGGCGAATCGCAGATACGCAGTATTTT
TRBJ1-4,TRBD1,TRBV5-1,many,CASSRDRGQNEKLFF,TGCGCCAGCAGCAGAGACAGGGGTCAGAATGAAAAACTGTTTTTT
TRBJ1-2,NA,TRBV6-2/TRBV6-3,many,CASSYSRLYGYTF,TGTGCCAGCAGTTACTCAAGACTCTATGGCTACACCTTC
TRBJ2-5,NA,TRBV9,NA,CASSVGGGSGEETQYF,TGTGCCAGCAGCGTAGGAGGGGGTTCTGGTGAAGAGACCCAGTACTTC
TRBJ2-2,TRBD2,TRBV10-3,many,CAITAAGGTGELFF,TGTGCCATCACCGCGGCGGGGGGCACCGGGGAGCTGTTTTTT
TRBJ2-1,NA,TRBV20-1,many,CSARDSRYNEQFF,TGCAGTGCTAGGGACAGTAGATACAATGAGCAGTTCTTC
TRBJ2-7,NA,TRBV18,many,CASSPQQESYEQYF,TGTGCCAGCTCACCACAACAGGAATCCTACGAGCAGTACTTC
TRBJ1-1,NA,TRBV7-9,many,CASSPSGLREAFF,TGTGCCAGCAGCCCCTCGGGGTTACGAGAAGCTTTCTTT
TRBJ1-1,TRBD1,TRBV6-6,NA,CASSHRTGVWSEAFF,TGTGCCAGCAGCCACCGAACAGGGGTCTGGTCTGAAGCTTTCTTT
TRBJ2-3,NA,TRBV2,many,CASSVNGVTDTQYF,TGTGCCAGCAGTGTGAACGGGGTGACAGATACGCAGTATTTT
TRBJ2-1,NA,TRBV7-8,NA,CASSLTLASYNEQFF,TGTGCCAGCAGCTTAACGCTAGCGAGCTACAATGAGCAGTTCTTC
TRBJ1-2,NA,TRBV20-1,many,CSARDGGDYGYTF,TGCAGTGCTAGAGATGGGGGGGACTATGGCTACACCTTC
TRBJ2-3,NA,TRBV5-1,few,CASSPTRGQTDTQYF,TGCGCCAGCAGCCCAACCCGGGGGCAGACAGATACGCAGTATTTT
TRBJ1-1,TRBD1,TRBV20-1,many,CSARQQGDVTEAFF,TGCAGTGCTAGACAACAGGGGGATGTCACTGAAGCTTTCTTT
TRBJ1-1,NA,TRBV20-1,many,CSARAGGAFTEAFF,TGCAGTGCTAGAGCGGGGGGCGCGTTCACTGAAGCTTTCTTT
TRBJ2-1,TRBD2,TRBV4-2,many,CASSQGASGGYYNEQFF,TGTGCCAGCAGCCAAGGGGCTAGCGGGGGGTACTACAATGAGCAGTTCTTC
TRBJ1-5,NA,TRBV14,many,CASSASYTGKKHF,TGTGCCAGCAGCGCGAGTTACACAGGAAAGAAGCATTTT
TRBJ1-4,NA,TRBV7-6,many,CASSQNEGEKLFF,TGTGCCAGCAGCCAGAACGAGGGCGAAAAACTGTTTTTT
TRBJ1-5,TRBD1,TRBV9,many,CASSVGDRAGNQPQHF,TGTGCCAGCAGCGTAGGGGACAGGGCGGGCAATCAGCCCCAGCATTTT
TRBJ2-7,TRBD1,TRBV12-3/TRBV12-4,many,CASRQGQGVWDEQYF,TGTGCCAGCAGGCAGGGACAGGGAGTCTGGGACGAGCAGTACTTC
TRBJ2-3,TRBD2,TRBV11-2,NA,CASSLRPSGRSDTQYF,TGTGCCAGCAGCTTAAGGCCTAGCGGGAGGTCAGATACGCAGTATTTT
TRBJ1-5,NA,TRBV10-3,many,CAISDGSQPQNF,TGTGCCATCAGTGATGGTAGTCAGCCCCAGAATTTT
TRBJ2-1,TRBD2,TRBV25-1,many,CASKSPGLTYNEQFF,TGTGCCAGCAAATCTCCGGGACTAACATACAATGAGCAGTTCTTC
TRBJ2-1,NA,TRBV5-6,NA,CASSWGDNEQFF,TGTGCCAGCAGCTGGGGTGACAATGAGCAGTTCTTC
TRBJ1-2,NA,TRBV29-1,NA,CSVEVDYGYTF,TGCAGCGTTGAGGTGGACTATGGCTACACCTTC
TRBJ1-6,TRBD1,TRBV5-1,many,CASSRQTGDPLHF,TGCGCCAGCAGCCGCCAGACAGGGGATCCCCTCCACTTT
TRBJ2-5,TRBD2,TRBV20-1,many,CSASLADQETQYF,TGCAGTGCTTCGCTAGCGGACCAAGAGACCCAGTACTTC
TRBJ2-3,NA,TRBV20-1,many,CSANPAGNTDTQYF,TGCAGTGCTAACCCGGCCGGGAACACAGATACGCAGTATTTT
TRBJ1-1,NA,TRBV20-1,many,CRGEGVDTEAFF,TGCAGGGGGGAGGGGGTGGACACTGAAGCTTTCTTT
TRBJ1-1,NA,TRBV5-1,many,CASSLGRGEAFF,TGCGCCAGCAGCTTGGGCAGGGGTGAAGCTTTCTTT
TRBJ2-2,NA,TRBV29-1,few,CSVEALGAGTGELFF,TGCAGCGTTGAAGCCCTGGGGGCAGGGACCGGGGAGCTGTTTTTT
TRBJ1-1,NA,TRBV15,many,CATSRDFDTEAFF,TGTGCCACCAGCAGAGATTTTGACACTGAAGCTTTCTTT
TRBJ1-5,NA,TRBV29-1,many,CSVVGAGVNQPQHF,TGCAGCGTTGTAGGGGCGGGGGTCAATCAGCCCCAGCATTTT